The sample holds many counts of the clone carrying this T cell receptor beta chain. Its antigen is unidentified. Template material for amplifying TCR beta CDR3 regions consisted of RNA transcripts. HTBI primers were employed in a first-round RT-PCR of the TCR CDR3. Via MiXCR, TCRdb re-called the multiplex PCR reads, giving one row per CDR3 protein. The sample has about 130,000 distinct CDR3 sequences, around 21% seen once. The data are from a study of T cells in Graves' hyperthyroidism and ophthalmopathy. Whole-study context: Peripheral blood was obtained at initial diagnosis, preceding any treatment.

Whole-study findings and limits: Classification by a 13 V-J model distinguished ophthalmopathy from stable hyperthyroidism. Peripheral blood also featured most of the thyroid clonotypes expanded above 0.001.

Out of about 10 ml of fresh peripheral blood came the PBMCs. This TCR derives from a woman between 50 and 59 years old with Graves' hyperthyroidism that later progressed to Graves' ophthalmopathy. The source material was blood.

Here the CDR3 reads CASSRASGLAKNIQYF. In nucleotides, the CDR3 is TGTGCCAGCTCACGGGCGAGCGGACTAGCCAAAAACATTCAGTACTTC. This rearrangement joins TRBV11-2 to TRBJ2-4; possibly TRBD2 for D (5 bases). Germline V gives CDR1 SGHAT, CDR2 FQNNGV. This CDR3 contains 16 residues. V was shortened by 8 bases and J by 0 bases, with 17 bases between the two germline ends.